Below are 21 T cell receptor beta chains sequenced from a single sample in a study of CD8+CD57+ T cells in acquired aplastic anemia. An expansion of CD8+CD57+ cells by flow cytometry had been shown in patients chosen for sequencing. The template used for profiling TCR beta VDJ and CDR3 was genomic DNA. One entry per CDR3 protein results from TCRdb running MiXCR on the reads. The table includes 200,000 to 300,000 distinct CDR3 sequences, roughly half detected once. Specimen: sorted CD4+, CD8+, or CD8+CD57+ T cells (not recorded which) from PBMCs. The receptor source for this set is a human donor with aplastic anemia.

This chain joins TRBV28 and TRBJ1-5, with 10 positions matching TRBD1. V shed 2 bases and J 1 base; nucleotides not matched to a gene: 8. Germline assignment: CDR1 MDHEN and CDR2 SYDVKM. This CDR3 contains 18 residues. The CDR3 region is CASSLPFGTGDSNQPQHF. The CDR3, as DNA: TGTGCCAGCAGTTTACCCTTCGGGACAGGGGACAGCAATCAGCCCCAGCATTTT.

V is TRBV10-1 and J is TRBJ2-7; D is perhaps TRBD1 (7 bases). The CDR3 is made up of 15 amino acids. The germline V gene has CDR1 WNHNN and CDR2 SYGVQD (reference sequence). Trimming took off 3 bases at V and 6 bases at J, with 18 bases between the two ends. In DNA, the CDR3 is TGCGCCAGCAGTGATGGCGGGACAGAACCTCCCGAGCAGTACTTC. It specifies CASSDGGTEPPEQYF.

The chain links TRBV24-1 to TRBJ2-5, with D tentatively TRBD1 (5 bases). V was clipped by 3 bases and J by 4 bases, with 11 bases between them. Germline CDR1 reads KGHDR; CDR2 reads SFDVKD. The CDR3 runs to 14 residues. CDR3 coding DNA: TGTGCCACCAGTGATCAGGGAAGAGGAGAGACCCAGTACTTC. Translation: CATSDQGRGETQYF.

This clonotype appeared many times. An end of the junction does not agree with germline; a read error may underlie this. The CDR3 reads CASSLGQVDTGELFF. Here the CDR3 DNA reads TGTGCTAGCAGCTTGGGACAGGTCGACACCGGGGAGCTGTTTTTT. This chain links TRBV7-7 with TRBJ2-2; 8 bases agree with TRBD1. CDR3 length: 15 residues. CDR1 is SSHAT and CDR2 is FNYEAQ in the germline V gene (reference sequence).

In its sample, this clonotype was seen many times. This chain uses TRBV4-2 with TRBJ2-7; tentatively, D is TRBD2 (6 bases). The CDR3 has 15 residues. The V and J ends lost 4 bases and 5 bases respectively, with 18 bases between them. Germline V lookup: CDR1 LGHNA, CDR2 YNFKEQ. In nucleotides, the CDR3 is TGTGCCAGCAGCCCCTCGGCGGGGACGCGGGACGAGCAGTACTTC. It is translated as CASSPSAGTRDEQYF.

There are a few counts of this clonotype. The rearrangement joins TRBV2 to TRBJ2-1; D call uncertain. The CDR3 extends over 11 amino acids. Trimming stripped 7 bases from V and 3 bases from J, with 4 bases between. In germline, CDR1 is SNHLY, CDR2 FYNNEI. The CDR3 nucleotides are TGTGCCAGCAAGGACTACAATGAGCAGTTCTTC. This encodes CASKDYNEQFF.

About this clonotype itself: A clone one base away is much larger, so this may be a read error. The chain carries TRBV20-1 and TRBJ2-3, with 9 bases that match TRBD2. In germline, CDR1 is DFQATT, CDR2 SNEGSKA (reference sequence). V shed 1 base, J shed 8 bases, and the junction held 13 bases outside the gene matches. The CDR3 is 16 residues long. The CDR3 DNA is TGCAGTGCTAGAGCGGGAGCGGGAGGCCTCCCAGGTACGCAGTATTTT. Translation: CSARAGAGGLPGTQYF.

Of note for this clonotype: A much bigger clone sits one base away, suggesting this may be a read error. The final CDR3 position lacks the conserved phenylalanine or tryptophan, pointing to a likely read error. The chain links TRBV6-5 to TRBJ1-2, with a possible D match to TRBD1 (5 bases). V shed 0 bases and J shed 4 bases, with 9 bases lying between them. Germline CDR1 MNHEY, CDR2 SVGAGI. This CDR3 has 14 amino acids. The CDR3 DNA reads TGTGCCAGCAGTTACTCGTCCACAGGCTATGGCTACACCCTC. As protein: CASSYSSTGYGYTL.

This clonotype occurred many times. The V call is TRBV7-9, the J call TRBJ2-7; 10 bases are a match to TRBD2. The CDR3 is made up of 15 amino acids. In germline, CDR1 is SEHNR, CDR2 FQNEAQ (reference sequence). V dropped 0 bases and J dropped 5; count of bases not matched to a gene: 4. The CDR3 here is CASSLAGTSANEQYF. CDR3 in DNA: TGTGCCAGCAGCTTAGCCGGGACTAGCGCCAACGAGCAGTACTTC.

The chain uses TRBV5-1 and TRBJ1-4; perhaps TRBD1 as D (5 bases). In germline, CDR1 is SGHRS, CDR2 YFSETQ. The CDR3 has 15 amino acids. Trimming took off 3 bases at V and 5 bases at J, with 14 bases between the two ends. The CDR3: CASSWGEVPNEKLFF. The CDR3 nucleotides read TGCGCCAGCAGCTGGGGCGAGGTCCCCAATGAAAAACTGTTTTTT.

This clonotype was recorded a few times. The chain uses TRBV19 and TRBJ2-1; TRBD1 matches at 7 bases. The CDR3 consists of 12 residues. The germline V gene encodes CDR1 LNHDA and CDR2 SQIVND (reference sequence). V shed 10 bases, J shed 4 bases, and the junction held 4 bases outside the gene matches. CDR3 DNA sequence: TGTGCCACAGGGACAGCTTACAATGAGCAGTTCTTC. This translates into CATGTAYNEQFF.

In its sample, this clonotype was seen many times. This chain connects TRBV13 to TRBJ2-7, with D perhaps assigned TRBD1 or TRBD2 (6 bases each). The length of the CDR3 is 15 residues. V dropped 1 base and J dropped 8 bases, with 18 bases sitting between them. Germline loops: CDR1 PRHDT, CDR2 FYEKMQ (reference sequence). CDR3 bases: TGTGCCAGCAGCTTAGAGAGGGGGGCATCGGGGAAGCAGTACTTC. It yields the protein CASSLERGASGKQYF.

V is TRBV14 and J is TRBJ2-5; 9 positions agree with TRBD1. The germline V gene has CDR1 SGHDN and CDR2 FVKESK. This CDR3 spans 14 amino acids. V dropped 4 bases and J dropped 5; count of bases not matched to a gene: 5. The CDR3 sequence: CASSRRTGVETQYF. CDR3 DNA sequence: TGTGCCAGCAGCCGTCGGACAGGGGTGGAGACCCAGTACTTC.

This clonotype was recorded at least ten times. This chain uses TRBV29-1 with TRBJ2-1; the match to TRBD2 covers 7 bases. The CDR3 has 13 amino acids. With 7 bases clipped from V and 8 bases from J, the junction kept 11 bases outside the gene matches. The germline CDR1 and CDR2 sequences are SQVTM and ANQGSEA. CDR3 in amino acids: CSAPAGSSDEQFF. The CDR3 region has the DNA TGCAGCGCTCCAGCGGGGTCGAGCGATGAGCAGTTCTTC.

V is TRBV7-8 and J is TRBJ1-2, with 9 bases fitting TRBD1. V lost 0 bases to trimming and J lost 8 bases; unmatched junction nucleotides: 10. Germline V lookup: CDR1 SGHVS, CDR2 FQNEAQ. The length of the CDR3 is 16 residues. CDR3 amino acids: CASSLAGQGLGEGYTF. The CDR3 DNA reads TGTGCCAGCAGCTTAGCGGGACAGGGCCTTGGGGAAGGCTACACCTTC. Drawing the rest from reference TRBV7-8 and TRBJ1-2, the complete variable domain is GAGVSQSPRYKVAKRGQDVALRCDPISGHVSLFWYQQALGQGPEFLTYFQNEAQLDKSGLPSDRFFAERPEGSVSTLKIQRTQQEDSAVYLCASSLAGQGLGEGYTFGSGTRLTVV.

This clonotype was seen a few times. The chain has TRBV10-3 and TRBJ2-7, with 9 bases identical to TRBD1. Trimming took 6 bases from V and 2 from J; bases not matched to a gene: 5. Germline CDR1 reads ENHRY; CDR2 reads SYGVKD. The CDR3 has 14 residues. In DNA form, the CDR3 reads TGTGCCATCAGCCGACAGGGGGGGGCCTACGAGCAGTACTTC. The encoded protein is CAISRQGGAYEQYF.

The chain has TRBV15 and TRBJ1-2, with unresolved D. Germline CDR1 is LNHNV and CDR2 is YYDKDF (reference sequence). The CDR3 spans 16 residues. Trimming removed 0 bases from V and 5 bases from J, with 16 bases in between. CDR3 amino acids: CATSRDPGRPYYGYTF. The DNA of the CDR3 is TGTGCCACCAGCAGAGATCCAGGCAGGCCTTATTATGGCTACACCTTC. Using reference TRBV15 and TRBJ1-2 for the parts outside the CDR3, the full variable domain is DAMVIQNPRYQVTQFGKPVTLSCSQTLNHNVMYWYQQKSSQAPKLLFHYYDKDFNNEADTPDNFQSRRPNTSFCFLDIRSPGLGDTAMYLCATSRDPGRPYYGYTFGSGTRLTVV.

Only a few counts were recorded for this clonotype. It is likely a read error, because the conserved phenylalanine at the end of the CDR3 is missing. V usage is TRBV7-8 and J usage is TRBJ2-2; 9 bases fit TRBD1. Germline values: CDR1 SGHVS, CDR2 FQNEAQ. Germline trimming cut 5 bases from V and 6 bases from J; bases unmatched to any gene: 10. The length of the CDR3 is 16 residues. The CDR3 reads CASSHTRDRVSGELFL. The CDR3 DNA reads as TGTGCCAGCAGCCACACCCGGGACAGGGTGTCCGGGGAGCTGTTTCTT.

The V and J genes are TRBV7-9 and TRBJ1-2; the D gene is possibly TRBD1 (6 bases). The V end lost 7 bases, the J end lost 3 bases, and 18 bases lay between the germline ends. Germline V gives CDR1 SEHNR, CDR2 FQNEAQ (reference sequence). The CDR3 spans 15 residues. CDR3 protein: CASTRQRGLDYGYTF. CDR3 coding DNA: TGTGCCAGCACCAGACAGCGGGGGCTGGACTATGGCTACACCTTC.

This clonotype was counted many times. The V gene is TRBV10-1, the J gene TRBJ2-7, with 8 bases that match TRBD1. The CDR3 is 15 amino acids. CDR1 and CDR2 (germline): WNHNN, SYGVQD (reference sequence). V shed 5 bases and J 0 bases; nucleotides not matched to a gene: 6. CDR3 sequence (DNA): TGCGCCAGCAGTCCCTTTCAGGGGGCCTCCTACGAGCAGTACTTC. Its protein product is CASSPFQGASYEQYF.

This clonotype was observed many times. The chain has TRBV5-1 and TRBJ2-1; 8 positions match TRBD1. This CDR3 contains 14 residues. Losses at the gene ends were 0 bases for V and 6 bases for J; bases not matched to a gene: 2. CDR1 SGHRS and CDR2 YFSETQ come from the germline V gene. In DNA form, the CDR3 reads TGCGCCAGCAGCTTGGCCAGGGGGCTCAATGAGCAGTTCTTC. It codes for CASSLARGLNEQFF.